Below are 28 T cell receptor beta chains sequenced from a single sample in a study of cytomegalovirus exposure and HLA in healthy donors. It was with 60 Vbeta and 13 Jbeta primers that the PCR ran. Generated by immunoSEQ multiplex PCR, the TCRdb table keeps only in-frame clones and is missing some. The sample records 150,000 to 180,000 clones, about 68% being singletons. The sequencing sample was made of PBMCs. These receptors all come from a man between 25 and 39 years old in good health and CMV-seronegative.

The chain carries TRBV18 and TRBJ1-6; D remains ambiguous. Trimming pared 1 base from V and 7 bases from J, leaving 11 bases between. From germline, CDR1 is KGHSH and CDR2 LQKENI. The length of the CDR3 is 15 residues. Here the CDR3 reads CASSPREPINSPLHF. Here the CDR3 DNA reads TGTGCCAGCTCACCACGAGAGCCCATCAATTCACCCCTCCACTTT.

This chain connects TRBV7-6 to TRBJ2-3, with D uncertain. CDR1 is SGHVS and CDR2 is FNYEAQ in the germline V gene. V lost 3 bases and J 6 bases, leaving 7 bases between the germline ends. This CDR3 has 12 residues. In DNA, the CDR3 is TGTGCCAGCAGCTTGTCCGGGGATACGCAGTATTTT. It specifies CASSLSGDTQYF.

This clone was counted between two and nine times. The rearrangement links TRBV7-2 to TRBJ1-2, with a tentative D call TRBD1 (6 bases). This CDR3 is built from 14 residues. V lost 5 bases, J lost 3 bases, and 13 bases lay in between. Germline V lookup: CDR1 SGHTA, CDR2 FQGNSA. The CDR3: CASSPRTEYYGYTF. CDR3 nucleotide sequence: TGTGCCAGCAGCCCCAGGACAGAATACTATGGCTACACCTTC.

Worth noting for this clone: At the DNA level, this CDR3 is encoded by other sequences in the same sample as well. The V and J genes are TRBV7-9 and TRBJ1-2; no clear D. V was pared by 3 bases and J by 3 bases, with 5 bases between. Germline CDR1 and CDR2: SEHNR and FQNEAQ (reference sequence). CDR3 length equals 12 residues. As DNA, the CDR3 is TGTGCCAGCAGCTTGAGGGACTATGGCTACACCTTC. Protein sequence: CASSLRDYGYTF.

This clone was recorded a few times. The genes are TRBV13 and TRBJ2-3, with TRBD2 matching 9 bases. J was trimmed by 4 bases and V by 0 bases; bases with no gene match: 8. This CDR3 comprises 17 residues. Looked up from germline, CDR1 is PRHDT and CDR2 is FYEKMQ (reference sequence). CDR3 nucleotides: TGTGCCAGCAGCTTAGGGGTTGGCGGGGGGGCCCCAGATACGCAGTATTTT. Translated: CASSLGVGGGAPDTQYF. The complete variable domain, with remaining parts taken from reference TRBV13 and TRBJ2-3, reads AAGVIQSPRHLIKEKRETATLKCYPIPRHDTVYWYQQGPGQDPQFLISFYEKMQSDKGSIPDRFSAQQFSDYHSELNMSSLELGDSALYFCASSLGVGGGAPDTQYFGPGTRLTVL.

V usage is TRBV11-2 and J usage is TRBJ2-1; possible D gene TRBD1, 5 bases. Trimming left V 5 bases short and J 4 bases short, with 15 bases between. The CDR3 contains 15 residues. The germline gives CDR1 SGHAT, CDR2 FQNNGV. The CDR3 protein is CASSVEQGSYNEQFF. CDR3 nucleotide sequence: TGTGCCAGCAGCGTGGAGCAGGGTTCATACAATGAGCAGTTCTTC.

This clone was detected only once. The V and J genes are TRBV5-6 and TRBJ2-7; D remains unclear. Deletions cut 2 bases from V and 5 bases from J, with 11 bases between. The CDR3 length is 13 residues. Germline V CDR1 and CDR2: SGHDT, YYEEEE. Here the CDR3 reads CASSFRWSHEQYF. As DNA, the CDR3 is TGTGCCAGCAGCTTCCGGTGGTCCCACGAGCAGTACTTC.

The genes are TRBV5-1 and TRBJ2-2; TRBD1 matches 9 bases. With V trimmed by 7 bases and J by 5 bases, 6 bases remained unmatched. Germline values: CDR1 SGHRS, CDR2 YFSETQ. CDR3 length equals 14 residues. This CDR3 is CASFKTGGTGELFF. The CDR3 region has the DNA TGCGCCAGCTTTAAGACAGGGGGAACCGGGGAGCTGTTTTTT.

The V call is TRBV6-4, the J call TRBJ1-1; no definite D call. Trimming left V 2 bases short and J 0 bases short, with 4 bases between. The CDR3 spans 13 residues. Germline V gene sequence: CDR1 MRHNA, CDR2 SNTAGT. This CDR3 reads CASSDPMNTEAFF. For the CDR3, the DNA is TGTGCCAGCAGTGACCCCATGAACACTGAAGCTTTCTTT.

This clone was seen a single time. The rearrangement joins TRBV5-4 to TRBJ2-2; possible D gene TRBD2, 7 bases. V lost 4 bases, J lost 2 bases, and 18 bases lay in between. Per germline, CDR1 SGHNT and CDR2 YYREEE (reference sequence). This CDR3 is built from 17 residues. The CDR3 loop reads CASSLPMRGLNTGELFF. CDR3 bases: TGTGCCAGCAGCCTCCCTATGCGGGGGCTTAACACCGGGGAGCTGTTTTTT.

The chain couples TRBV10-3 to TRBJ1-1; tentative D call: TRBD1 (5 bases). V lost 4 bases and J 3 bases, leaving 9 bases between the germline ends. Germline V gives CDR1 ENHRY, CDR2 SYGVKD. The CDR3 has 13 amino acids. In nucleotides, the CDR3 is TGTGCCATCAGTGCACCAGGGTACACTGAAGCTTTCTTT. It translates to CAISAPGYTEAFF.

The chain combines TRBV28 with TRBJ1-2, with D possibly TRBD1 on 6 matching bases. Germline CDR1 and CDR2: MDHEN and SYDVKM. The CDR3 contains 12 residues. V lost 5 bases to trimming and J lost 8 bases, with 12 bases between them. The CDR3 nucleotides are TGTGCCAGCAGTCCGATACAGGGAGGCTACACCTTC. Residues: CASSPIQGGYTF.

The V and J genes are TRBV5-1 and TRBJ2-1, with a tentative D call TRBD1 (6 bases). The germline CDR1 and CDR2 sequences are SGHRS and YFSETQ. There are 16 residues in the CDR3. Trimming took off 2 bases at V and 1 base at J, with 13 bases between the two ends. The CDR3 DNA reads as TGCGCCAGCAGCTTCAGGGGATTAACTTCCTACAATGAGCAGTTCTTC. Translation gives CASSFRGLTSYNEQFF.

This clone has a handful of counts. The rearrangement joins TRBV15 to TRBJ2-1; 7 nucleotides agree with TRBD2. With 1 base clipped from V and 5 bases from J, the junction kept 8 bases outside the gene matches. This CDR3 has 16 residues. The germline gives CDR1 LNHNV, CDR2 YYDKDF (reference sequence). CDR3 nucleotides: TGTGCCACCAGCAGAGTAGGCGGGGGAAGAGACAATGAGCAGTTCTTC. This gives the protein CATSRVGGGRDNEQFF. Combining the CDR3 with reference TRBV15 and TRBJ2-1 gives the whole variable domain DAMVIQNPRYQVTQFGKPVTLSCSQTLNHNVMYWYQQKSSQAPKLLFHYYDKDFNNEADTPDNFQSRRPNTSFCFLDIRSPGLGDTAMYLCATSRVGGGRDNEQFFGPGTRLTVL.

This clone appeared a single time. The chain recombines TRBV6-6 with TRBJ2-5, with 9 bases aligning to TRBD1. TRBJ2-7 explains the end of the DNA better; the J call may be wrong. The CDR3 sequence is 15 residues long. CDR1 MNHNY and CDR2 SVGAGI come from the germline V gene (reference sequence). The CDR3 DNA follows: TGTGCCAGCAGACCCCTCGGGACAGGGTTGAACGAGCAGTACTTC. Translating it yields CASRPLGTGLNEQYF.

This clone was counted between two and nine times. This chain connects TRBV5-1 to TRBJ2-7, with 9 nucleotides matching TRBD1. The CDR3 is 17 amino acids. Germline-derived CDR1 and CDR2 are SGHRS and YFSETQ. The V segment lost 4 bases and the J segment 7 bases; nucleotides outside the gene matches: 18. CDR3 region: CASSLRTGTGPSGEQYF. The DNA for the CDR3 is TGCGCCAGCAGCCTAAGAACCGGGACAGGGCCTAGTGGGGAGCAGTACTTC.

The chain recombines TRBV5-4 with TRBJ2-7, with D perhaps matching TRBD1 (6 bases). Trimming shortened V by 4 bases and J by 4 bases, and 24 bases separated the two germline ends. CDR3 length: 17 amino acids. Germline assignment: CDR1 SGHNT and CDR2 YYREEE (reference sequence). The CDR3 sequence: CASSGTPTGPSSYEQYF. In nucleotides, the CDR3 is TGTGCCAGCAGCGGGACCCCTACAGGGCCTAGCTCATACGAGCAGTACTTC.

In this sample, this clone turned up a few times. The chain couples TRBV19 to TRBJ1-6; no clear D gene. V was pared by 5 bases and J by 11 bases, with 16 bases between. CDR1 is LNHDA, CDR2 SQIVND, per germline (reference sequence). The CDR3 has 14 residues. DNA of the CDR3: TGTGCCAGTAGTTCTTCCGGGCCGGGGACACCCCTCCACTTT. Translation: CASSSSGPGTPLHF.

J is TRBJ2-3 and V is TRBV19; 10 bases align to TRBD1. This CDR3 spans 14 amino acids. CDR1 LNHDA and CDR2 SQIVND come from the germline V gene (reference sequence). After removal of 7 bases from V and 6 bases from J, the junction contained 7 bases not matched to a gene. As DNA, the CDR3 is TGTGCCAGTACTCGACAGGGGGCGATGGATACGCAGTATTTT. This encodes CASTRQGAMDTQYF. The whole variable domain, filled in from reference TRBV19 and TRBJ2-3, reads DGGITQSPKYLFRKEGQNVTLSCEQNLNHDAMYWYRQDPGQGLRLIYYSQIVNDFQKGDIAEGYSVSREKKESFPLTVTSAQKNPTAFYLCASTRQGAMDTQYFGPGTRLTVL.

The rearrangement joins TRBV11-2 to TRBJ2-2, with D possibly TRBD1 on 6 matching bases. CDR1 and CDR2 (germline): SGHAT, FQNNGV. This CDR3 spans 16 amino acids. Trimming took 5 bases from V and 2 from J, leaving 15 bases between them. The CDR3 DNA sequence: TGTGCCAGCAGCGCCCCGGACAGACAAAACACCGGGGAGCTGTTTTTT. It codes for CASSAPDRQNTGELFF.

The rearrangement uses TRBV28 and TRBJ1-2; 9 nucleotides agree with TRBD1. V was pared by 5 bases and J by 7 bases, with 11 bases of the junction left unmatched. Germline values: CDR1 MDHEN, CDR2 SYDVKM. This CDR3 has 15 amino acids. CDR3 DNA sequence: TGTGCCAGCAGTATAACCGGGACAGGGTGGACTGGCTACACCTTC. Amino acid sequence: CASSITGTGWTGYTF.

The chain is built from TRBV27 and TRBJ2-7; the D is unclear. The CDR3 length is 13 residues. V was clipped by 2 bases and J by 0 bases, with 5 bases between them. Per the germline V gene, CDR1 is MNHEY and CDR2 is SMNVEV (reference sequence). Here the CDR3 reads CASSLGLSYEQYF. In DNA, the CDR3 is TGTGCCAGCAGTTTAGGCCTCTCCTACGAGCAGTACTTC.

The J gene is TRBJ2-4, the V gene TRBV5-1; 13 nucleotides line up with TRBD2. This CDR3 has 15 residues. CDR1 and CDR2 from the germline V gene are SGHRS and YFSETQ. Trimming removed 4 bases from V and 7 bases from J; junction bases left unmatched: 5. DNA for the CDR3: TGCGCCAGCAGCAGCACTAGCGGGGGGGCGAACATTCAGTACTTC. Amino acid sequence: CASSSTSGGANIQYF. Drawing the rest from reference TRBV5-1 and TRBJ2-4, the complete variable domain is KAGVTQTPRYLIKTRGQQVTLSCSPISGHRSVSWYQQTPGQGLQFLFEYFSETQRNKGNFPGRFSGRQFSNSRSEMNVSTLELGDSALYLCASSSTSGGANIQYFGAGTRLSVL.

A note on this clone: At one of its ends the junction is not consistent with the germline gene, which may arise from a read error. CDR3 residues: CASSLALNYGYPF. The CDR3 DNA reads TGTGCCAGCAGCTTAGCGCTTAACTATGGCTACCCCTTC. The V call is TRBV7-2, the J call TRBJ1-2; the D is unclear. Germline V gene sequence: CDR1 SGHTA, CDR2 FQGNSA. There are 13 residues in the CDR3.

The chain combines TRBV28 with TRBJ1-5; D is possibly TRBD1 (6 bases). Germline lookup yields CDR1 MDHEN and CDR2 SYDVKM. The ends were cut back, 5 bases at V and 0 bases at J, with 14 bases in the middle. This CDR3 has 16 amino acids. The CDR3 region is CASSPPRGYSNQPQHF. The CDR3 DNA reads as TGTGCCAGCAGTCCACCGAGGGGGTATAGCAATCAGCCCCAGCATTTT.

The rearrangement links TRBV4-2 to TRBJ2-1; TRBD2 agrees at 11 bases. This CDR3 has 16 amino acids. The germline V gene has CDR1 LGHNA and CDR2 YNFKEQ. The J segment lost 4 bases and the V segment lost 0 bases, leaving 2 bases of the junction unmatched. The CDR3 nucleotides are TGTGCCAGCAGCCAAGATTGGACTAGCGGGTACAATGAGCAGTTCTTC. It codes for CASSQDWTSGYNEQFF.

This clone was observed once. The chain links TRBV6-5 to TRBJ1-2; 9 nucleotides align to TRBD1. Germline V gene sequence: CDR1 MNHEY, CDR2 SVGAGI. With V trimmed by 0 bases and J by 8 bases, 10 bases remained unmatched. The CDR3 contains 16 residues. CDR3 region: CASSYSRSGQGMGYTF. The CDR3 DNA reads TGTGCCAGCAGTTACTCGAGATCGGGACAGGGTATGGGCTACACCTTC.

The rearrangement uses TRBV7-9 and TRBJ1-1; D uncertain. Germline CDR1 and CDR2: SEHNR and FQNEAQ (reference sequence). V was clipped by 5 bases and J by 2 bases, with 9 bases between them. The CDR3 totals 13 residues. The CDR3 here is CASSLQTNTEAFF. In DNA, the CDR3 is TGTGCCAGCAGCCTACAGACAAACACTGAAGCTTTCTTT.